This is a list of T cell receptor beta chains from one sample in a study of Graves' ophthalmopathy and Graves' hyperthyroidism. TCRdb re-analysed the multiplex PCR reads in MiXCR, keeping a single row per CDR3 protein. Of 560,000 or so distinct CDR3 sequences listed, less than 40% were seen once; the top ten hold less than 4.5%. Sequencing was done on a sample of peripheral blood or thyroid tissue (not recorded which). The source is an adult man with Graves' hyperthyroidism. CDR3s include the opening cysteine and the closing phenylalanine or tryptophan. Each record gives: clone size, V gene, D gene, J gene, CDR3 DNA, CDR3 protein. A D gene is named only where the DNA matches it firmly. The size of a clone is reported for some rows only, either as once, few or many, or as a class for expanded clones.

many	TRBV2	-	TRBJ1-2	TGTGCCAGCAGTGAATGGACAAACTATGGCTACACCTTC	CASSEWTNYGYTF
many	TRBV4-1	-	TRBJ1-5	TGCGCCAGCAGCCAAGATAGGTATCAGCCCCAGCATTTT	CASSQDRYQPQHF
-	TRBV14	-	TRBJ1-4	TGTGCCAGCAGCCAAGAGAGCGGGTTCGGGGAAAAACTGTTTTTT	CASSQESGFGEKLFF
-	TRBV10-2	-	TRBJ1-5	TGCGCCAGCACGTCCCAGGGCTCCTCATATCAGCCCCAGCATTTT	CASTSQGSSYQPQHF
many	TRBV10-1	-	TRBJ2-7	TGCGCCAGCAGACTCTGGGGGATTCGCGTCTACTCCTACGAGCAGTACTTC	CASRLWGIRVYSYEQYF
many	TRBV12-3/TRBV12-4	-	TRBJ1-5	TGTGCCAGCAGTTTAGCGCCTGGGGAGGTTTATCAGCCCCAGCATTTT	CASSLAPGEVYQPQHF
few	TRBV6-5	TRBD1	TRBJ1-1	TGTGCCAGCAGTTACGGCATGGGCACAGGGGTAGGGGGTGAAGCTTTCTTT	CASSYGMGTGVGGEAFF
many	TRBV29-1	TRBD2	TRBJ2-7	TGCAGCGTTGGACATTTGATTATGGGAGGGACCGAGCAGTACTTC	CSVGHLIMGGTEQYF
many	TRBV20-1	-	TRBJ1-1	TGCAGTGCTACCGGACAGTGGGCTGAAGCTTTCTTT	CSATGQWAEAFF
-	TRBV29-1	-	TRBJ2-5	TGCAGCGTTGTCTCACGATGGGAGGAGACCCAGTACTTC	CSVVSRWEETQYF
-	TRBV5-1	TRBD1	TRBJ2-6	TGCGCCAGCAGCTTGTCGACAGGGGGTCCTGGGGCCAACGTCCTGACTTTC	CASSLSTGGPGANVLTF
-	TRBV7-6	-	TRBJ2-7	TGTGCCAGCAGCCCAACGGCAGGGAGAAACTACGAGCAGTACTTC	CASSPTAGRNYEQYF
-	TRBV27	-	TRBJ2-3	TGTGCCAGCACCCGACTAGGGAACACAGATACGCAGTATTTT	CASTRLGNTDTQYF
many	TRBV20-1	-	TRBJ1-1	TGCAGTGCTGGCGATAATCGATGGCGTGGCACTGAAGCTTTCTTT	CSAGDNRWRGTEAFF
-	TRBV20-1	-	TRBJ2-2	TGCAGTGCGCAGGACACCGGGGAGCTGTTTTTT	CSAQDTGELFF
-	TRBV24-1	TRBD2	TRBJ2-3	TGTGCCACCAGTGTCCCCGGACTAGCGGATACGCAGTATTTT	CATSVPGLADTQYF
-	TRBV24-1	TRBD2	TRBJ2-1	TGTGCCACCAGTGTCCTTGCGGGGGACAATGAGCAGTTCTTC	CATSVLAGDNEQFF
-	TRBV20-1	TRBD1	TRBJ1-2	TGCAGTGCTAGACCGACAGGGGTCGGCTACACCTTC	CSARPTGVGYTF
many	TRBV4-1	-	TRBJ1-2	TGCGCCAGCAGCCAAGGAGGGACGTCCTATGGCTACACCTTC	CASSQGGTSYGYTF
many	TRBV7-2	-	TRBJ1-1	TGTGCCAGCAGCACCCGGTTGGCCACTGAAGCTTTCTTT	CASSTRLATEAFF
-	TRBV27	TRBD2	TRBJ2-7	TGTGCCAGCAGTTTATTTGGTAGCGGGGGTTACGAGCAGTACTTC	CASSLFGSGGYEQYF
-	TRBV29-1	-	TRBJ2-7	TGCAGCGTTGAGGAGGCTGGACCCTCCTACGAGCAGTACTTC	CSVEEAGPSYEQYF
few	TRBV6-6	-	TRBJ2-7	TGTGCCAGCAGTTACTCGGGATTTGCTCCCTACGAGCAGTACTTC	CASSYSGFAPYEQYF
-	TRBV7-2	-	TRBJ2-2	TGTGCCAGCAGCTTAGGTCACGGGCCCGACGGGGAGCTGTTTTTT	CASSLGHGPDGELFF
-	TRBV7-2	-	TRBJ1-2	TGTGCCAGCAGCCCCGAGGGGTACTATGGCTACACCTTC	CASSPEGYYGYTF
-	TRBV10-3	TRBD1	TRBJ2-2	TGTGCCATCAGTGACCCCTGGGGACAGGGAAACACCGGGGAGCTGTTTTTT	CAISDPWGQGNTGELFF
many	TRBV5-1	TRBD2	TRBJ2-7	TGCGCCAGCAGCTTGGACGGGACTAGCGGACCTAGCTCCTACGAGCAGTACTTC	CASSLDGTSGPSSYEQYF
-	TRBV7-9	TRBD1	TRBJ2-7	TGTGCCAGCAGCGGGGGACAGGGGGACCTCTCCTACGAGCAGTACTTC	CASSGGQGDLSYEQYF
few	TRBV4-2	-	TRBJ1-2	TGTGCCAGCAGCCAAGATATTCCAGGGTCCCCCCTTAACTATGGCTACACCTTC	CASSQDIPGSPLNYGYTF
many	TRBV5-1	-	TRBJ1-1	TGCGCCAGCAGCTTGGTGGGGGAGGTAGGGGCTTTCTTT	CASSLVGEVGAFF
-	TRBV5-5	TRBD2	TRBJ2-5	TGTGCCAGCAGCCCCCTGGGACTGGGGTTAGCGGGAGTTCAAGAGACCCAGTACTTC	CASSPLGLGLAGVQETQYF
many	TRBV10-3	-	TRBJ1-2	TGTGCCATCAGTGAGTCGAACAGGGAGAACGGCTACACCTTC	CAISESNRENGYTF
-	TRBV20-1	-	TRBJ2-5	TGCAGTGCTAGCTCCCAAGAGACCCAGTACTTC	CSASSQETQYF
-	TRBV12-3/TRBV12-4	-	TRBJ2-2	TGTGCCAGCAGTTTGGTCCCCAGGGCTAGGACCGGGGAGCTGTTTTTT	CASSLVPRARTGELFF
-	TRBV10-3	-	TRBJ2-7	TGTGCCATCAGTTCAGGGAGTTCCTACGAGCAGTACTTC	CAISSGSSYEQYF
few	TRBV28	-	TRBJ2-7	TGTGCCAGCAGGGTTGCGGACAGTCGGTTTAACGAGCAGTACTTC	CASRVADSRFNEQYF
-	TRBV7-9	-	TRBJ2-1	TGTGCCAGCAGCCCGTCGAGGGGGACCAATGAGCAGTTCTTC	CASSPSRGTNEQFF
many	TRBV19	-	TRBJ1-5	TGTGCCAGTAGTATGGTTGGACAGTCCCAGCATTTT	CASSMVGQSQHF
-	TRBV29-1	TRBD1	TRBJ1-2	TGCAGCGTTGTTTCGGGACAGGGAATCGATGGCTACACCTTC	CSVVSGQGIDGYTF
few	TRBV12-3/TRBV12-4	-	TRBJ2-2	TGTGCCAGCAGGAGCTCTAACACCGGGGAGCTGTTTTTT	CASRSSNTGELFF
many	TRBV7-2	-	TRBJ1-2	TGTGCCAGCAGCTCCGGGGGCAGCTATGGCTACACCTTC	CASSSGGSYGYTF
-	TRBV29-1	TRBD2	TRBJ2-2	TGCAGCGCCTATGGACTAGCGGGGGGGGTTAACACCGGGGAGCTGTTTTTT	CSAYGLAGGVNTGELFF
-	TRBV7-2	-	TRBJ1-2	TGTGCCAGCAGCCAATCGGGGGTATGGGGGTCTGGCTATGGCTACACCTTC	CASSQSGVWGSGYGYTF
many	TRBV2	-	TRBJ1-4	TGTGCCAGCAGTGAAGATGGGCAGATTAATGAAAAACTGTTTTTT	CASSEDGQINEKLFF
many	TRBV20-1	-	TRBJ2-7	TGCAGTGCTAGAGAGGCGGGCAGGGGCTACGAGCAGTACTTC	CSAREAGRGYEQYF
-	TRBV3-1	-	TRBJ2-7	TGTGCCAGCAGCCAGGGTTTCGCGTTCCACGAGCAGTACTTC	CASSQGFAFHEQYF
many	TRBV6-6	-	TRBJ1-5	TGTGCCAGCAGCCCCGGGACACACTGGAATCAGCCCCAGCATTTT	CASSPGTHWNQPQHF